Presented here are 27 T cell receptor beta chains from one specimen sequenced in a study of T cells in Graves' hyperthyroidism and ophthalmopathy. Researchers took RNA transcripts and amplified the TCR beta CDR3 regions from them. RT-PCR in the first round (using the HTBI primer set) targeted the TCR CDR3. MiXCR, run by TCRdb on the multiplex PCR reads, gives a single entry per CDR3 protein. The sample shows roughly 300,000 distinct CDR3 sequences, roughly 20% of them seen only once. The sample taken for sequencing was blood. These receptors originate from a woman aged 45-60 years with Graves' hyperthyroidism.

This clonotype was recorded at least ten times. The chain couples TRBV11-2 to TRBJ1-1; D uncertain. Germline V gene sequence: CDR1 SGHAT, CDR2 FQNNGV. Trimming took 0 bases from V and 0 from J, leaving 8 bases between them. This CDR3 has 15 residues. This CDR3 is CASSLERYMNTEAFF. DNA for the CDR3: TGTGCCAGCAGCTTAGAAAGGTACATGAACACTGAAGCTTTCTTT.

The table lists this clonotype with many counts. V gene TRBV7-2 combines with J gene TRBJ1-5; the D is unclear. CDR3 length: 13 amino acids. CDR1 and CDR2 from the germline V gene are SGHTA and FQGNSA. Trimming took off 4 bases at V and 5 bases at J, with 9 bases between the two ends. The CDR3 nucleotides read TGTGCCAGCAGCTCTACCTGGGATCAGCCCCAGCATTTT. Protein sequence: CASSSTWDQPQHF.

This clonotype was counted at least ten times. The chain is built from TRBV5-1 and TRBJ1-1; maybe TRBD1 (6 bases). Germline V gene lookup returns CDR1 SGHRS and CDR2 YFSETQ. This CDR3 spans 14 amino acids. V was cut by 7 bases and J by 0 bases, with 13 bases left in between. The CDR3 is CASATDRMNTEAFF. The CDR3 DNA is TGCGCCAGCGCCACGGACAGAATGAACACTGAAGCTTTCTTT.

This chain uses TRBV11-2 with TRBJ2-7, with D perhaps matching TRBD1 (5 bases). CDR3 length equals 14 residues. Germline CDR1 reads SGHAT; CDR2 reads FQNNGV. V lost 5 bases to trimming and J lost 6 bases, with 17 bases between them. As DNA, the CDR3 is TGTGCCAGCAGCGATCAGGGTATTCCCAGCGAGCAGTACTTC. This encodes CASSDQGIPSEQYF.

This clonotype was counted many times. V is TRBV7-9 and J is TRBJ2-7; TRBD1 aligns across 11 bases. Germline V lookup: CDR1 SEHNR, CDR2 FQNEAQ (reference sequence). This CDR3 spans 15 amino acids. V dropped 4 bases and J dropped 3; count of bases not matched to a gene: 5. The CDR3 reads CASSSRTGGVYEQYF. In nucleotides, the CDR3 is TGTGCCAGCAGCTCCCGGACAGGGGGCGTCTACGAGCAGTACTTC.

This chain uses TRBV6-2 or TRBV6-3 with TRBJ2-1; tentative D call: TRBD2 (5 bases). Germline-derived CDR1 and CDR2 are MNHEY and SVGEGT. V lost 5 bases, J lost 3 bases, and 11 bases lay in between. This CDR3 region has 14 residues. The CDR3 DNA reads TGTGCCAGCAGTCCAGCGGCAGACTACAATGAGCAGTTCTTC. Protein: CASSPAADYNEQFF.

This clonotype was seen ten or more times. The CDR3 DNA reads as TGTGCCACCGGTTCGGGGAGGAACTACGAGCAGTACGTC. Translation gives CATGSGRNYEQYV. V is TRBV2 and J is TRBJ2-7; possibly TRBD2 for D (6 bases). This CDR3 is built from 13 residues. Germline V gives CDR1 SNHLY, CDR2 FYNNEI. V gave up 10 bases and J gave up 3 bases, with 16 bases separating them.

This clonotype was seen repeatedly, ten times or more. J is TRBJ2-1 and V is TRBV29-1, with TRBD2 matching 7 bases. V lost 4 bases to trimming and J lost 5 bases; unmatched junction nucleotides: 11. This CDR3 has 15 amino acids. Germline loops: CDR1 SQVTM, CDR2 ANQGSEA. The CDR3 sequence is CSVGGGASRNNEQFF. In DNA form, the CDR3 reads TGCAGCGTTGGGGGAGGGGCATCGCGGAACAATGAGCAGTTCTTC.

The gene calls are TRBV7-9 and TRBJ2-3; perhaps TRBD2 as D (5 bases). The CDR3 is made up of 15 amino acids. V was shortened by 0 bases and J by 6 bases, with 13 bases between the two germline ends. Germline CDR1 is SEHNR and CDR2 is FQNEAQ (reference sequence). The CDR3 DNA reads TGTGCCAGCAGCTTAGCGCGGGCTAGTGAGGATACGCAGTATTTT. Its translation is CASSLARASEDTQYF.

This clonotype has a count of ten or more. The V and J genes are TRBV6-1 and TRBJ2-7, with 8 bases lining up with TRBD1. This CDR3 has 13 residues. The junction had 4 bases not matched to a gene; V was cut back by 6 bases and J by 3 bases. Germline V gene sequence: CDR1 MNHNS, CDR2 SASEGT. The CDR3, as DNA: TGTGCCAGCAGGACGGGACAGGACTACGAGCAGTACTTC. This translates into CASRTGQDYEQYF.

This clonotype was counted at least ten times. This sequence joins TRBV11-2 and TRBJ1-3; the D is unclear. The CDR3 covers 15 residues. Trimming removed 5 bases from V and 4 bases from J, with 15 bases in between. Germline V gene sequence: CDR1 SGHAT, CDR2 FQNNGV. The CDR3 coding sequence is TGTGCCAGCAGCGGCCACATCAGCACCGGAAACACCATATATTTT. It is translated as CASSGHISTGNTIYF.

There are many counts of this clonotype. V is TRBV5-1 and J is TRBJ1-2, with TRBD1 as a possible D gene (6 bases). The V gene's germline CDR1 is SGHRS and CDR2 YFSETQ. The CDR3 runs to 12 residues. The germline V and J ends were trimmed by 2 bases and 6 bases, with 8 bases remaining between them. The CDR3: CASSFQGNGYTF. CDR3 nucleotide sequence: TGCGCCAGCAGCTTCCAGGGGAATGGCTACACCTTC.

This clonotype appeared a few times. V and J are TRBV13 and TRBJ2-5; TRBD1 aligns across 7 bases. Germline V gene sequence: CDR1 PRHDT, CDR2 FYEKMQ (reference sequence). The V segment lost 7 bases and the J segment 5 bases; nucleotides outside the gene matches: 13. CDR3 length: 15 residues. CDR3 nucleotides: TGTGCCAGCACCTATAACAGGGGATTAGAGGAGACCCAGTACTTC. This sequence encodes CASTYNRGLEETQYF.

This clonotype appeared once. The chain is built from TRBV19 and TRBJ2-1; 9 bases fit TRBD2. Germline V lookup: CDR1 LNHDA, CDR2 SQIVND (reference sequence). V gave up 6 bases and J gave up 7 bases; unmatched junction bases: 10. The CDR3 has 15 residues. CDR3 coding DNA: TGTGCCAGTAGAGCCGGGCGGGAGGGCCTTAATGAGCAGTTCTTC. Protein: CASRAGREGLNEQFF.

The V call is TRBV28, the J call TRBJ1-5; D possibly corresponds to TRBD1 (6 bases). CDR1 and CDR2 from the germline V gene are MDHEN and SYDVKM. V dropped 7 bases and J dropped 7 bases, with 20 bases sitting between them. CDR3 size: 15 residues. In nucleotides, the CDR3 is TGTGCCAGCAACGAGCCGGGGGGCGAAAGCCAGCCCCAGCATTTT. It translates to CASNEPGGESQPQHF.

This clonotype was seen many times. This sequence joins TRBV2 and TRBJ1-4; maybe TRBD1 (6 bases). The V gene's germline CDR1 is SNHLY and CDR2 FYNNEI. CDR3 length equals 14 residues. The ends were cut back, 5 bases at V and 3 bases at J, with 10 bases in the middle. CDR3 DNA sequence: TGTGCCAGCAGTCTACAGGGATCTAATGAAAAACTGTTTTTT. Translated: CASSLQGSNEKLFF. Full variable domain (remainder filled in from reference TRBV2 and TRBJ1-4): EPEVTQTPSHQVTQMGQEVILRCVPISNHLYFYWYRQILGQKVEFLVSFYNNEISEKSEIFDDQFSVERPDGSNFTLKIRSTKLEDSAMYFCASSLQGSNEKLFFGSGTQLSVL.

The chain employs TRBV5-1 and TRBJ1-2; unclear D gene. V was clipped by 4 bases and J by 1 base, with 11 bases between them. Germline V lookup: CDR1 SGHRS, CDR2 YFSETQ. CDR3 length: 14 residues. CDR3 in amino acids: CASSPPTNNYGYTF. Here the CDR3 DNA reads TGCGCCAGCAGCCCCCCGACAAATAACTATGGCTACACCTTC.

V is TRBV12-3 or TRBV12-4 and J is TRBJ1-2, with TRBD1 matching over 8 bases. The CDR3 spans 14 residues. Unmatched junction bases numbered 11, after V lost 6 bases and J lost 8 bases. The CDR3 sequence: CASSTQDRAGGYTF. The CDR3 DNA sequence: TGTGCCAGCAGCACCCAGGACAGGGCAGGGGGCTACACCTTC.

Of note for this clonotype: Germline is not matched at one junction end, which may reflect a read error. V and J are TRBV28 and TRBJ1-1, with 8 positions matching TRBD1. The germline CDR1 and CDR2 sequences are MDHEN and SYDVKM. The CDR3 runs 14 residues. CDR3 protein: CAGSLGQGYTEAFF. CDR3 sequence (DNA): TGTGCCGGCAGTTTAGGACAGGGTTACACTGAAGCTTTCTTT.

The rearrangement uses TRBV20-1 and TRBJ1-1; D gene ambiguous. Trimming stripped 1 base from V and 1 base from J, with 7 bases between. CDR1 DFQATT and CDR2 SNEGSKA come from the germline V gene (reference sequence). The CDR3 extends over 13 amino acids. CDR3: CSARVHGNTEAFF. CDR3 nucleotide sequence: TGCAGTGCTAGAGTGCACGGGAACACTGAAGCTTTCTTT.

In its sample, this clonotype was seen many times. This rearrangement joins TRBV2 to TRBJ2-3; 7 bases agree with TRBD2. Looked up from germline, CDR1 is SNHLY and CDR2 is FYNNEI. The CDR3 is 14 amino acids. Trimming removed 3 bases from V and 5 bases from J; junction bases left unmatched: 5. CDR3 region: CASSEGGVEDTQYF. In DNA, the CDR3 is TGTGCCAGCAGTGAGGGAGGGGTGGAAGATACGCAGTATTTT.

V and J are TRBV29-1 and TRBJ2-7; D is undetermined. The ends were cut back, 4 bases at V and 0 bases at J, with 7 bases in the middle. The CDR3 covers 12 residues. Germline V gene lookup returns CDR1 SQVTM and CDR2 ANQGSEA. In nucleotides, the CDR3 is TGCAGCGTTGGCCAGAGCTCCTACGAGCAGTACTTC. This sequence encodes CSVGQSSYEQYF.

Here the CDR3 DNA reads TGTGCCATCAGTGACCCTGGCAGCGGAGGGGTGGATGAGCAGTTCTTC. Protein sequence: CAISDPGSGGVDEQFF. The gene calls are TRBV10-3 and TRBJ2-1; a weak D match, TRBD2 (6 bases). V dropped 3 bases and J dropped 8 bases, with 20 bases sitting between them. Germline CDR1 and CDR2: ENHRY and SYGVKD. The CDR3 extends over 16 amino acids.

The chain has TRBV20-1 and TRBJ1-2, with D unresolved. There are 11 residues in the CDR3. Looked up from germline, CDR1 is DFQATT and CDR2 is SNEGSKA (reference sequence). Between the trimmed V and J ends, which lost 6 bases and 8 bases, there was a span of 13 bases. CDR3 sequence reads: CSAGPEVGYTF. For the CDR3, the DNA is TGCAGTGCAGGCCCAGAGGTCGGCTACACCTTC.

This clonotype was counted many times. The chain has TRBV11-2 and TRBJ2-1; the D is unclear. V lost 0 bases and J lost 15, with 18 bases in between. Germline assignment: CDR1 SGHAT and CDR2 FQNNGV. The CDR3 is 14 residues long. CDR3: CASSLDPGLRAAFF. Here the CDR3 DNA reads TGTGCCAGCAGCTTAGATCCCGGTCTAAGGGCGGCGTTCTTC.

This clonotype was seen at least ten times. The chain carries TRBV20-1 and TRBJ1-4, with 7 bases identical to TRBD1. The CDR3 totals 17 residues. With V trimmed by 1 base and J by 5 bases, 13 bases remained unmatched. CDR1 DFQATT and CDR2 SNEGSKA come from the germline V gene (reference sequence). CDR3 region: CSARGGTGTVQNEKLFF. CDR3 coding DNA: TGCAGTGCTAGAGGAGGGACCGGGACAGTTCAAAATGAAAAACTGTTTTTT.

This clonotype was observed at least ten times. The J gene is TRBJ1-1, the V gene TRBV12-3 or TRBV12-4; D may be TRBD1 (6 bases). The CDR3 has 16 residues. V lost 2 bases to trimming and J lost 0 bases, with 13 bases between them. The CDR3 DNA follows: TGTGCCAGCAGTTTAATCAGGGGCGGCCTGAACACTGAAGCTTTCTTT. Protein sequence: CASSLIRGGLNTEAFF.